The clone carrying this TCR beta chain was detected once. What it recognizes is unknown. This specimen belongs to a study of blood T cells in healthy people across ages. Study-wide results and caveats: Because donor CMV status was unknown, expanded clonotype changes were possibly confounded. While age rose, TCR beta diversity per million T cells dropped in a roughly linear way.

A second 7 to 11 cycle PCR used barcoded and J-beta primers. Every molecule of cDNA carried a tag from a template-switch adaptor with 12 random nucleotides. TCRdb re-called the 5' RACE reads with MiXCR, one entry per CDR3 protein. The data contain under 2,000,000 distinct CDR3 sequences, about 50% of them seen just once; the ten biggest clones take up over 2%. Donors were systemically healthy Caucasian individuals from Russia aged about 6 to 95 years. CDR3 length: 11 amino acids. CDR1 and CDR2 (germline): MDHEN, SYDVKM. The V end lost 5 bases, the J end lost 13 bases, and 13 bases lay between the germline ends.

This rearrangement joins TRBV28 to TRBJ2-3; D not certain. This receptor was obtained from a woman aged 40-49 years in good health. The sequencing sample was made of blood. CDR3 sequence: CASSPGLWEYF. The CDR3 coding sequence is TGTGCCAGCAGTCCGGGCTTATGGGAGTATTTT.